This entry is about one T cell receptor beta chain. This clone's antigen is unknown. No much larger clone is present one base from it, and per-base qualities are unavailable. The entry originates in a study of PD-1 blockade in mismatch repair-deficient tumors listed by TCRdb under 2017. Regarding the research as a whole: The trial enrolled about 90 consecutive patients with about a dozen mismatch repair-deficient cancer types between 2013 and 2016, all previously treated and progressing. Deep sequencing of TCR CDR3 regions was used to track tumor-associated T cell clones in peripheral blood of patients responding to PD-1 blockade. Summary of the overall study and its limitations: Rapid expansion after pembrolizumab followed by contraction, generally before radiologic responses, was shown by tumor-resident clones, which were often undetectable in blood before treatment.

Sequences MNHEY (CDR1) and SMNVEV (CDR2) are obtained from the germline V gene (reference sequence). V is shortened by 7 bases, J by 8 bases, and the region joining them spans 14 bases. The CDR3 has 13 amino acids, counting the end cysteine and phenylalanine. Of the read, only the CDR3 DNA is kept; its 39 bases are in frame from base 1. The library was built by means of the immunoSEQ multiplex PCR assay. This immuneACCESS table, as held by TCRdb, lists in-frame sequences with V and J called but not all clones. Of the missing ones, under half trace to an unresolved V gene in checked studies; the others have no known cause. The sample includes 95,000 to 150,000 clones, with 86% observed a single time. The ten largest clones take up approximately 12% of the sample. For each enrolled patient, mismatch repair deficiency was established using either polymerase chain reaction or immunohistochemistry. TCR sequencing was carried out for a few patients who responded to pembrolizumab therapy. The phase II trial prospectively tested pembrolizumab PD-1 blockade in advanced mismatch repair-deficient cancers regardless of tissue of origin. Peripheral blood T cell samples were gathered serially, both before PD-1 blockade started and at multiple time points afterward. Blood sampling times were reported as weeks after the first pembrolizumab dose.

The chain uses TRBV27 and TRBJ1-4, with the D gene not clear enough to name. The material was peripheral blood, obtained 44 weeks after starting pembrolizumab. The sequence came from an adult with mismatch repair-deficient cancer. This receptor has the CDR3 CASKAGWEEKLFF. The sequence in DNA is TGTGCCAGCAAAGCTGGGTGGGAGGAAAAACTGTTTTTT. Full variable domain (CDR3 extended with the reference TRBV27 and TRBJ1-4 proteins): EAQVTQNPRYLITVTGKKLTVTCSQNMNHEYMSWYRQDPGLGLRQIYYSMNVEVTDKGDVPEGYKVSRKEKRNFPLILESPSPNQTSLYFCASKAGWEEKLFFGSGTQLSVL.